A selection of T cell receptor beta chains follows, all from one sample in a study of identical twins. TCRdb analysed the 5' RACE reads with MiXCR anew, one entry per CDR3 protein. The table lists some 760,000 distinct CDR3 sequences, 15% to 20% of them singletons. This sample also appeared in a second study, on T cells expressing NK-cell markers.

Sequences were obtained from PBMCs. These receptors originate from a woman aged 18 to 35 in good health. CDR3s include the opening cysteine and the closing phenylalanine or tryptophan. Fields, in order: clone size, D gene, J gene, V gene, CDR3 protein, CDR3 DNA. A D gene is named only where the DNA matches it firmly. Size is omitted from some rows. Given values are once, few, many or a class for expanded clones.

few | . | TRBJ2-2 | TRBV12-3/TRBV12-4 | CASSPRTLTLHTGELFF | TGTGCCAGCAGCCCCCGGACTCTAACTCTACACACCGGGGAGCTGTTTTTT
. | TRBD1 | TRBJ1-6 | TRBV7-8 | CASSILGTGDSPLHF | TGTGCCAGCAGCATCCTCGGGACAGGGGACTCACCCCTCCACTTT
few | . | TRBJ1-6 | TRBV6-1 | CASREGLYSPLHF | TGTGCCAGCAGAGAAGGGCTTTATTCACCCCTCCACTTT
. | TRBD1 | TRBJ1-2 | TRBV6-1 | CASSESGTGDGYTF | TGTGCCAGCAGTGAATCCGGGACAGGGGATGGCTACACCTTC
. | TRBD2 | TRBJ2-1 | TRBV7-3 | CASSSGGGAQNEQFF | TGTGCCAGCAGCTCGGGCGGGGGGGCCCAAAATGAGCAGTTCTTC
. | . | TRBJ2-3 | TRBV27 | CATQSSASTDTQYF | TGTGCCACCCAATCTAGCGCTAGCACAGATACGCAGTATTTT
. | . | TRBJ2-7 | TRBV29-1 | CSVVRTPSYEQYF | TGCAGCGTGGTACGGACACCCTCCTACGAGCAGTACTTC
few | . | TRBJ2-5 | TRBV4-2 | CASSQEGGGREETQYF | TGTGCCAGCAGCCAAGAGGGCGGGGGCCGCGAAGAGACCCAGTACTTC
. | TRBD2 | TRBJ2-1 | TRBV20-1 | CSAPNLGSGIYNEQFF | TGCAGTGCTCCCAACCTAGGTAGCGGGATTTACAATGAGCAGTTCTTC
. | . | TRBJ2-2 | TRBV11-1 | CASSLPGLATGELFF | TGTGCCAGCAGCTTACCGGGACTCGCCACCGGGGAGCTGTTTTTT
many | TRBD2 | TRBJ2-3 | TRBV12-3/TRBV12-4 | CASTGERLATDTQYF | TGTGCCAGCACCGGGGAGAGACTAGCCACAGATACGCAGTATTTT
. | . | TRBJ1-2 | TRBV6-5 | CASSYNPSNYGYTF | TGTGCCAGCAGTTACAACCCATCTAACTATGGCTACACCTTC
. | . | TRBJ2-3 | TRBV20-1 | CSARGRDGDTQYF | TGCAGTGCTAGGGGCCGAGACGGGGATACGCAGTATTTT
. | . | TRBJ1-1 | TRBV6-5 | CASSYSSRGTEAFF | TGTGCCAGCAGTTACTCGAGTAGGGGAACTGAAGCTTTCTTT
. | TRBD1 | TRBJ2-1 | TRBV29-1 | CSIRQGGEQFF | TGCAGCATCCGACAGGGGGGTGAGCAGTTCTTC
few | . | TRBJ2-5 | TRBV6-5 | CASSYLAWSAQYF | TGTGCCAGCAGTTACCTAGCGTGGTCTGCCCAGTACTTC
many | . | TRBJ1-1 | TRBV6-5 | CASSYGQTEAFF | TGTGCCAGCAGTTACGGACAGACTGAAGCTTTCTTT
. | . | TRBJ2-1 | TRBV18 | CASSPSWGRDNEQFF | TGTGCCAGCTCACCCTCCTGGGGGCGGGACAATGAGCAGTTCTTC
few | . | TRBJ1-1 | TRBV9 | CASSVGAAGDTEAFF | TGTGCCAGCAGCGTAGGGGCGGCAGGGGACACTGAAGCTTTCTTT
. | TRBD2 | TRBJ2-5 | TRBV14 | CASSQELAGGETQYF | TGTGCCAGCAGCCAAGAGCTAGCGGGAGGAGAGACCCAGTACTTC
. | . | TRBJ1-2 | TRBV5-1 | CASSQGHYDRYGYTF | TGCGCCAGCAGCCAAGGACATTACGACAGATACGGCTACACCTTC
few | . | TRBJ2-5 | TRBV20-1 | CSAMRLAFGTQYF | TGCAGTGCTATGAGGCTAGCTTTCGGGACCCAGTACTTC
many | . | TRBJ2-2 | TRBV20-1 | CSARDHVTGELFF | TGCAGTGCTAGAGATCACGTTACCGGGGAGCTGTTTTTT
few | TRBD1 | TRBJ2-3 | TRBV18 | CASLGTATDTQYF | TGTGCCAGCTTAGGGACAGCCACAGATACGCAGTATTTT
. | TRBD2 | TRBJ2-3 | TRBV11-2 | CASSRDQSRGVLSQYF | TGTGCCAGCAGCAGAGACCAATCCCGGGGGGTCCTTTCGCAGTATTTT
few | TRBD1 | TRBJ2-7 | TRBV27 | CAVKSQGIPYEQYF | TGTGCCGTCAAATCACAGGGGATCCCATACGAGCAGTACTTC
. | . | TRBJ2-6 | TRBV29-1 | CSVNSGANVLTF | TGCAGCGTAAACTCTGGGGCCAACGTCCTGACTTTC
. | . | TRBJ2-7 | TRBV29-1 | CSVILGPLYEQYF | TGCAGCGTTATTTTGGGACCCCTATACGAGCAGTACTTC
. | TRBD2 | TRBJ2-1 | TRBV6-1 | CASTILAGGVNEQFF | TGTGCCAGCACAATCCTAGCGGGAGGGGTCAATGAGCAGTTCTTC
. | . | TRBJ2-1 | TRBV5-1 | CASSQTALVSEQFF | TGCGCCAGCAGCCAAACAGCCCTAGTGAGTGAGCAGTTCTTC
many | TRBD1 | TRBJ2-7 | TRBV18 | CASSRGQGYEQYF | TGTGCCAGCTCACGGGGACAGGGGTACGAGCAGTACTTC
. | . | TRBJ2-7 | TRBV27 | CASSLRFSAYEQYF | TGTGCCAGCAGTTTACGTTTCAGTGCCTACGAGCAGTACTTC
few | . | TRBJ1-1 | TRBV12-3/TRBV12-4 | CASSFIFRGLNTEAFF | TGTGCCAGCAGTTTTATCTTTCGGGGGCTGAACACTGAAGCTTTCTTT
once | . | TRBJ2-1 | TRBV11-3 | CASSSEGGPYNEQFF | TGTGCCAGCAGCTCGGAGGGGGGGCCCTACAATGAGCAGTTCTTC
few | . | TRBJ2-7 | TRBV29-1 | CSVVDEQYF | TGCAGCGTTGTCGACGAGCAGTACTTC
. | . | TRBJ2-3 | TRBV6-1 | CASSEYGPQYF | TGTGCCAGCAGTGAATATGGGCCGCAGTATTTT
many | TRBD2 | TRBJ2-1 | TRBV20-1 | CSARSGLAGAGEQFF | TGCAGTGCTAGAAGTGGGTTAGCGGGAGCGGGCGAGCAGTTCTTC
. | TRBD2 | TRBJ2-3 | TRBV2 | CASSGGLAGAADTQYF | TGTGCCAGCAGTGGGGGACTAGCGGGGGCCGCAGATACGCAGTATTTT
. | . | TRBJ2-3 | TRBV19 | CASSIGSGSADTQYF | TGTGCCAGTAGTATAGGATCCGGGAGCGCGGATACGCAGTATTTT